This T cell receptor beta chain stems from a study of siplizumab effects on memory and regulatory T cells (dated by TCRdb to between 2018 and 2020). Regarding the study in general: The effect of the anti-CD2 antibody siplizumab on alloreactive T-cell subsets was examined in allogeneic mixed lymphocyte reactions constructed from human PBMCs.

Libraries came from the immunoSEQ multiplex PCR assay. The deep sequencing platform assayed about 10^5 TCR templates per sample. Genomic DNA extracted from sorted T cells was used for TCRbeta CDR3 sequencing. The paper's processing steps were these. The R programming language was used for clonal analysis of TCRbeta CDR3 data. Comparing unstimulated samples against CFSE-low samples taken after the reaction was how alloreactive CD4+ and CD8+ clones were defined. Regulatory or non-regulatory origin was assigned to alloreactive CD4+ clones by matching of sequences to sorted unstimulated Treg and non-Treg repertoires. TCRdb obtained this table from immuneACCESS and retained in-frame rearrangements with V and J assigned. These tables miss some clones; where compared with another copy, unresolved V genes account for less than half of the shortfall, and the remainder is unexplained. V and J calls and clone size are copied from that table; D and trimming were computed from the DNA. This sample holds tens of thousands of clones; 87% were observed only once. Roughly 1.4% of the sample comes from the top ten.

In regard to this clone: The antigen this receptor binds is unknown. No qualities accompany the bases; no much larger clone lies one base away.

Sorted unstimulated T cells, along with proliferating T cells recovered from mixed lymphocyte reactions, underwent TCRbeta CDR3 sequencing. Fresh whole blood from approximately 9 HLA-typed healthy donors was used to isolate PBMCs. To map where alloreactive clones came from, unstimulated CD4+ regulatory T cells were FACS-sorted. CDR3 length: 18 amino acids, cysteine to phenylalanine. Only CDR3 DNA remains: 54 bases, in frame from the first base. For CDR1 and CDR2, the germline V gene lists SGHTA and FQGNSA. V is pruned by 2 bases and J by 2 bases, leaving 6 bases of the junction without a gene match. The investigation overall reported the following: Of the alloreactive CD4+ clones that could be mapped, the Treg-derived share averaged around 70% with siplizumab compared with around 25% in control reactions. Because sequences at frequencies below about 10^-5 were poorly captured, only a minor fraction of alloreactive clones could be mapped back to unstimulated subsets. The cumulative frequency of alloreactive sequences traceable to unstimulated CD4+ memory T cells was significantly reduced by siplizumab. Compared with memory T cells, unstimulated naive T cells appeared more diverse, and naive cells seemed to make a substantial contribution to the alloresponse. Whether proliferating Tregs from siplizumab cultures were suppressive was not functionally confirmed. A naive or memory phenotype could not be assigned to roughly 80-97% of proliferating CD4+ or CD8+ clones.

The sample was Tregs sorted from blood. The sequence is built from TRBV7-2 and TRBJ2-3, with 14 bases in between that match TRBD2. This sequence was found in a human donor in good health. CDR3 sequence: CASSLRVGLAGATDTQYF. In nucleotides, the sequence is TGTGCCAGCAGCTTAAGGGTGGGACTAGCGGGGGCCACAGATACGCAGTATTTT.